The clone carrying this T cell receptor beta chain was seen repeatedly, ten times or more. Its antigen is currently unknown. The sample originates from a study of identifying expanded T cells in peripheral blood. The table came from immunoSEQ multiplex PCR; TCRdb's copy has only in-frame clones and leaves some out. The sample lists some 120,000 clones, 75% to 90% occurring once. General study points: Clone count variance between roughly two-week samples rose with total template count. Differentially abundant clones: 1 to 1.5 between replicates, 16.4 at two to three weeks, around 20 at four.

Germline values: CDR1 KGHSH, CDR2 LQKENI. The CDR3 is made up of 14 amino acids. Between the trimmed V and J ends, which lost 2 bases and 7 bases, there was a span of 14 bases. This chain uses TRBV18 with TRBJ1-1; D is undetermined. The sequencing sample was made of blood. The origin of this receptor is a person between 18 and 69 years old in good health. The CDR3 bases are TGTGCCAGCTCACCAGGCACGCGAGCCGGTGAAGCTTTCTTT. As protein: CASSPGTRAGEAFF.